Below are 14 T cell receptor beta chains sequenced from a single sample in a study of tumor and adjacent non-tumor tissue in lung cancer. This sample's RNA came from whole unsorted tissue. Three rounds of nested PCR, following a modified ARM-PCR protocol, produced the TCRbeta library. TCRdb re-analysed the multiplex PCR reads in MiXCR, keeping a single row per CDR3 protein. The profile shows around 86,000 distinct CDR3 sequences, 72% of them singletons. Sequencing used lung tumor tissue. Source of these receptors: a woman between 35 and 50 years old with non-small cell lung cancer.

Notes on this clonotype: One end of the junction fails to match germline, which may point to a read error. This chain uses TRBV2 with TRBJ2-2, with 7 nucleotides matching TRBD2. Germline lookup yields CDR1 SNHLY and CDR2 FYNNEI. The CDR3 is 17 amino acids. As DNA, the CDR3 is TGTACCAGTAGTGATCCGGTGTTGACTAGCAGCATCGGGGAGCTGTTTTTT. As protein: CTSSDPVLTSSIGELFF.

The genes are TRBV28 and TRBJ2-7, with D perhaps TRBD2 (7 bases). The CDR3 spans 14 residues. The V gene's germline CDR1 is MDHEN and CDR2 SYDVKM. Trimming took 8 bases from V and 5 from J, leaving 19 bases between them. Written as DNA, the CDR3 is TGTGCCAGCCACCAGGGGAGGGGAAGCCACGAGCAGTACTTC. Translation: CASHQGRGSHEQYF.

This clonotype was counted at least ten times. This sequence joins TRBV28 and TRBJ2-7; TRBD1 or TRBD2 may be the D gene (5 bases each). Germline lookup yields CDR1 MDHEN and CDR2 SYDVKM. V was pared by 3 bases and J by 5 bases, with 14 bases between. This CDR3 spans 14 amino acids. DNA for the CDR3: TGTGCCAGCAGTTTCCCCTCCCGGGGCCACGAGCAGTACTTC. It specifies CASSFPSRGHEQYF.

This chain joins TRBV11-2 and TRBJ2-3; D perhaps matches TRBD1 (6 bases). Germline assignment: CDR1 SGHAT and CDR2 FQNNGV. The CDR3 is made up of 14 amino acids. V was clipped by 7 bases and J by 8 bases, with 19 bases between them. CDR3 nucleotides: TGTGCCAGCAACCGCACAAGCACGGACAGTACGCAGTATTTT. The encoded protein is CASNRTSTDSTQYF.

On this clonotype: The junction does not match germline at one end; this may be a read error. J is TRBJ2-2 and V is TRBV11-3; a possible D gene is TRBD2 (6 bases). CDR1 and CDR2 (germline): SGHNT, YENEEA. The CDR3 loop spans 13 amino acids. This CDR3 is CASSSRESGELLF. The CDR3 coding sequence is TGTGCAAGCAGCTCACGGGAGTCCGGGGAGCTGTTATTT.

Note on this clonotype: One end of the junction varies from germline; a read error may be responsible. This chain joins TRBV20-1 and TRBJ2-7, with D uncertain. Per germline, CDR1 DFQATT and CDR2 SNEGSKA (reference sequence). The CDR3 is 15 amino acids. The DNA for the CDR3 is TGCAGTGCTACAGATTGTGTGTTGCTGAGCTACGAACAGTACTTC. Its translation is CSATDCVLLSYEQYF.

By proportion, this clonotype is medium-sized (0.01 to 0.1%). This chain links TRBV29-1 with TRBJ2-6; 7 bases agree with TRBD2. V lost 2 bases, J lost 0 bases, and 1 base stayed unmatched. Germline CDR1 SQVTM, CDR2 ANQGSEA. This CDR3 is 15 amino acids long. CDR3 coding DNA: TGCAGCGTTGAATCGGGGGGCTCTGGGGCCAACGTCCTGACTTTC. Residues: CSVESGGSGANVLTF.

Ten or more counts support this clonotype. The rearrangement uses TRBV6-1 and TRBJ1-4; 11 nucleotides line up with TRBD1. CDR3 length equals 16 residues. Germline values: CDR1 MNHNS, CDR2 SASEGT. The V gene end was trimmed by 6 bases and the J gene end by 7 bases; junction bases not matched to a gene: 10. The CDR3 DNA reads TGTGCCAGCAGAAGGACAGGGGGCGGTGGTAGTGAAAAACTGTTTTTT. Translated: CASRRTGGGGSEKLFF.

The chain recombines TRBV7-9 with TRBJ1-1; D may be TRBD1 (6 bases). CDR3 size: 15 residues. The germline V gene encodes CDR1 SEHNR and CDR2 FQNEAQ (reference sequence). Trimming took off 3 bases at V and 0 bases at J, with 11 bases between the two ends. The CDR3 protein is CASSFYTGLNTEAFF. DNA of the CDR3: TGTGCCAGCAGCTTCTACACAGGGTTGAACACTGAAGCTTTCTTT.

This clonotype was seen ten or more times. V usage is TRBV6-6 and J usage is TRBJ2-1; D is ambiguous. Trimming left V 2 bases short and J 8 bases short, with 10 bases between. Germline V gene sequence: CDR1 MNHNY, CDR2 SVGAGI (reference sequence). The CDR3 contains 13 residues. The CDR3 DNA follows: TGTGCCAGCAGTTACATTTGGCGTGATGAGCAGTTCTTC. The encoded protein is CASSYIWRDEQFF.

The chain has TRBV5-6 and TRBJ2-3; no reliable D call. CDR1 SGHDT and CDR2 YYEEEE come from the germline V gene. V lost 4 bases, J lost 15 bases, and 21 bases lay in between. This CDR3 spans 13 amino acids. CDR3 loop: CASSLSSADMQYF. CDR3 nucleotide sequence: TGTGCCAGCAGCCTGTCATCTGCGGATATGCAATATTTT.

This clonotype was found once. This clone may be a read error of a much larger clone one base away. The chain joins TRBV7-9 to TRBJ2-6; possibly TRBD1 for D (6 bases). Per the germline V gene, CDR1 is SEHNR and CDR2 is FQNEAQ (reference sequence). Trimming pared 6 bases from V and 0 bases from J, leaving 24 bases between. This CDR3 has 20 amino acids. The CDR3 nucleotides read TGTGCCAGCAGTCGATATCTCGGGACAAGCCAACCCTCTGGGGCCAACGTCCTGACTTTC. It yields the protein CASSRYLGTSQPSGANVLTF.

The V call is TRBV29-1, the J call TRBJ2-1, with TRBD2 identical over 7 bases. Germline loops: CDR1 SQVTM, CDR2 ANQGSEA. The V and J ends lost 6 bases and 12 bases, in that order; junction bases with no gene match: 17. This CDR3 is 14 amino acids long. CDR3 nucleotide sequence: TGCAGCGTGACTAGCAGTTTTTCTTACATTGGGCAGTTCTTC. Its protein product is CSVTSSFSYIGQFF.

About this clonotype: The junction shows a germline mismatch at one end, possibly a read error. The rearrangement links TRBV29-1 to TRBJ1-2; 11 nucleotides line up with TRBD1. The CDR3 extends over 12 amino acids. Germline values: CDR1 SQVTM, CDR2 ANQGSEA. Here the CDR3 reads CSIRTGGQIIPF. The CDR3, as DNA: TGCAGCATCAGGACAGGGGGCCAGATAATCCCCTTC.